This is a list of T cell receptor beta chains from one sample in a study of early T cells in non-severe SARS-CoV-2 infection. TCRdb called the 5' RACE reads again in MiXCR, with one record for every CDR3 protein. Here the sample spans 60,000 to 75,000 distinct CDR3 sequences, approximately 12% being singletons. Sequencing was performed on whole blood. The receptors shown here come from an adult who was a healthcare worker with PCR-confirmed SARS-CoV-2 infection or an uninfected control (not recorded which). Each CDR3 is given with its conserved first and last residue. The D gene is left open where the match is weak. The size entry is marked missing in some rows and otherwise reads once, few, many or a size class.

>15|TRBJ1-2|many|TRBV7-2|TRBD1
CASSLGGTGVYGYTF
TGTGCCAGCAGCTTAGGCGGGACAGGGGTCTATGGCTACACCTTC
>16|TRBJ1-6|many|TRBV5-1|.
CASSLDGAQLNSPLHF
TGCGCCAGCAGCTTAGATGGGGCGCAACTTAATTCACCCCTCCACTTT
>13|TRBJ2-7|few|TRBV29-1|TRBD1
CSVEGTGAYEQYF
TGCAGCGTTGAGGGGACAGGAGCCTACGAGCAGTACTTC
>15|TRBJ2-7|many|TRBV11-2|TRBD1
CASSLGGQGSYEQYF
TGTGCCAGCAGCTTAGGAGGACAGGGGAGCTACGAGCAGTACTTC
>13|TRBJ2-1|.|TRBV6-5|.
CASTGGRVNEQFF
TGTGCCAGCACGGGGGGCCGGGTCAATGAGCAGTTCTTC
>17|TRBJ2-3|few|TRBV25-1|TRBD2
CASSTRLAAKYTDTQYF
TGTGCCAGCAGTACCCGACTAGCGGCGAAGTACACAGATACGCAGTATTTT
>18|TRBJ2-3|many|TRBV7-2|TRBD2
CASSSPRGSGGITDTQYF
TGTGCCAGCAGCAGTCCCCGAGGGAGCGGGGGGATAACAGATACGCAGTATTTT
>15|TRBJ1-2|few|TRBV7-2|.
CASSSGVDRQPTPTF
TGTGCCAGCAGCTCCGGCGTAGACCGCCAACCGACCCCCACCTTC
>18|TRBJ1-5|.|TRBV18|.
CASSQLNSGFRSNQPQHF
TGTGCCAGCTCACAACTTAATTCCGGTTTTCGTAGCAATCAGCCCCAGCATTTT
>16|TRBJ2-6|few|TRBV29-1|.
CSVGGYWGSGANVLTF
TGCAGCGTTGGTGGGTATTGGGGCTCTGGGGCCAACGTCCTGACTTTC
>15|TRBJ2-2|.|TRBV5-1|.
CASSLAGPNTGELFF
TGCGCCAGCAGCTTGGCCGGTCCTAACACCGGGGAGCTGTTTTTT
>14|TRBJ2-7|many|TRBV4-3|TRBD2
CASSHTGTSGEQYF
TGCGCCAGCAGCCATACCGGGACTAGCGGCGAGCAGTACTTC
>14|TRBJ2-5|.|TRBV10-3|.
CAISSKTSQETQYF
TGTGCCATCAGTTCAAAGACCAGTCAAGAGACCCAGTACTTC
>15|TRBJ2-2|many|TRBV30|.
CAWTKLLGSTGELFF
TGTGCCTGGACCAAACTTCTGGGTAGCACCGGGGAGCTGTTTTTT
>13|TRBJ2-1|.|TRBV10-3|.
CAISEGVDNEQFF
TGTGCCATCAGTGAGGGTGTGGACAATGAGCAGTTCTTC
>14|TRBJ2-7|few|TRBV9|TRBD2
CASSAGTSGNEQYF
TGTGCCAGCAGCGCCGGGACTAGCGGGAACGAGCAGTACTTC
>12|TRBJ2-5|few|TRBV18|.
CASSSTQETQYF
TGTGCCAGCTCATCAACCCAAGAGACCCAGTACTTC
>11|TRBJ2-3|many|TRBV5-1|.
CASSLEYTQYF
TGCGCCAGCAGCTTGGAATATACGCAGTATTTT
>14|TRBJ2-7|few|TRBV4-2|.
CASSHSRDHYEQYF
TGTGCCAGCAGCCACTCCAGGGATCACTACGAGCAGTACTTC
>15|TRBJ2-1|few|TRBV19|TRBD1
CASSLTGLSYNEQFF
TGTGCCAGTTCCCTGACAGGGCTTAGCTACAATGAGCAGTTCTTC
>13|TRBJ2-5|.|TRBV29-1|.
CSVAAGVLETQYF
TGCAGCGTTGCCGCAGGGGTTCTAGAGACCCAGTACTTC
>15|TRBJ2-5|.|TRBV10-1|.
CASSARTDPQETQYF
TGCGCCAGCAGTGCCCGGACAGACCCTCAAGAGACCCAGTACTTC
>12|TRBJ2-1|many|TRBV9|.
CASSRGDNEQFF
TGTGCCAGCAGCAGAGGGGACAATGAGCAGTTCTTC
>17|TRBJ2-1|many|TRBV10-3|TRBD2
CAISKVSGIDSYNEQFF
TGTGCCATCAGTAAAGTTAGCGGGATTGACTCCTACAATGAGCAGTTCTTC
>15|TRBJ2-3|many|TRBV20-1|.
CSARAAGRRLYTQYF
TGCAGTGCTAGAGCTGCCGGGAGAAGGTTATATACGCAGTATTTT
>16|TRBJ2-3|few|TRBV27|TRBD2
CASSVTSGGAADTQYF
TGTGCCAGCAGTGTCACTAGCGGGGGGGCAGCAGATACGCAGTATTTT
>13|TRBJ1-2|few|TRBV28|TRBD1
CASSTGGYAGYTF
TGTGCCAGCTCGACAGGGGGTTATGCAGGCTACACCTTC
>18|TRBJ2-1|many|TRBV24-1|TRBD2
CATSDPTSGRGTYNEQFF
TGTGCCACCAGTGACCCAACTAGCGGAAGAGGTACCTACAATGAGCAGTTCTTC
>13|TRBJ2-7|few|TRBV29-1|.
CSVDGVSAYEQYF
TGCAGCGTTGATGGAGTTTCCGCCTACGAGCAGTACTTC
>15|TRBJ2-7|few|TRBV7-9|TRBD2
CASSSLAGGPAEQYF
TGTGCCAGCAGCTCTCTAGCGGGAGGGCCCGCCGAGCAGTACTTC
>14|TRBJ2-1|.|TRBV19|.
CASSIVGGSNEQFF
TGTGCCAGTAGTATAGTAGGGGGGTCGAATGAGCAGTTCTTC
>14|TRBJ2-1|many|TRBV9|TRBD1
CASNQGQGPNEQFF
TGTGCCAGCAATCAGGGACAGGGTCCCAATGAGCAGTTCTTC
>17|TRBJ2-1|.|TRBV9|TRBD1
CASSVRGTGQVLSEQFF
TGTGCCAGCAGCGTAAGGGGAACGGGACAGGTTTTATCTGAGCAGTTCTTC
>17|TRBJ1-6|once|TRBV12-3/TRBV12-4|.
CASMPHRAGALVSPLHF
TGTGCCAGCATGCCCCACAGGGCGGGGGCCTTAGTTTCACCCCTCCACTTT
>14|TRBJ1-1|few|TRBV6-4|.
CASSSSFLATEAFF
TGTGCCAGCAGTTCCTCTTTTCTGGCCACTGAAGCTTTCTTT
>15|TRBJ2-2|few|TRBV6-5|.
CASSTRWGSNGELFF
TGTGCCAGCAGCACCCGGTGGGGGTCGAACGGGGAGCTGTTTTTT
>14|TRBJ2-7|many|TRBV7-8|TRBD2
CASSLVGLGYEQYF
TGTGCCAGCAGCTTAGTGGGACTAGGCTACGAGCAGTACTTC
>14|TRBJ2-7|.|TRBV2|TRBD1
CASSKRGQGYEQYF
TGTGCCAGCAGTAAAAGAGGACAGGGCTACGAGCAGTACTTC
>15|TRBJ2-7|.|TRBV9|.
CAIFFEDGSCSEQYF
TGTGCCATCTTTTTTGAGGACGGGAGTTGTAGCGAGCAGTACTTC
>13|TRBJ2-7|few|TRBV5-4|.
CASSWGRAYEQYF
TGTGCCAGCAGCTGGGGCAGGGCCTACGAGCAGTACTTC
>19|TRBJ2-1|few|TRBV12-5|TRBD2
CASGLAFAGGRISGNEQFF
TGTGCTAGTGGTTTGGCTTTCGCGGGGGGGCGGATTTCGGGCAATGAGCAGTTCTTC
>18|TRBJ2-7|many|TRBV18|TRBD1
CASSRWTGSDLRPTEQYF
TGTGCCAGCTCACGGTGGACAGGGTCCGACCTACGACCTACGGAGCAGTACTTC
>11|TRBJ2-7|many|TRBV29-1|.
CSVGGVHEQYF
TGCAGCGTTGGGGGGGTCCACGAGCAGTACTTC
>16|TRBJ2-2|few|TRBV7-6|TRBD2
CASSPRTSGSSGELFF
TGTGCCAGCAGCCCGAGGACTAGCGGGAGTTCCGGGGAGCTGTTTTTT
>14|TRBJ2-1|many|TRBV2|.
CASSPGRVYDEQFF
TGTGCCAGCAGTCCGGGCCGGGTATATGATGAGCAGTTCTTC
>15|TRBJ2-5|.|TRBV4-2|TRBD1
CASSQDRGQQETQYF
TGTGCCAGCAGCCAAGATCGGGGACAGCAAGAGACCCAGTACTTC
>14|TRBJ2-5|many|TRBV7-3|TRBD2
CASSLTSGGTTQYF
TGTGCCAGCAGCCTGACTAGCGGGGGGACGACCCAGTACTTC
>14|TRBJ2-5|many|TRBV29-1|.
CSVFDGSTLETQYF
TGCAGCGTCTTCGACGGTAGCACGCTGGAGACCCAGTACTTC
>15|TRBJ2-4|few|TRBV6-1|TRBD1
CASSYAGGQGDGRYF
TGTGCCAGCAGCTACGCCGGGGGACAGGGGGACGGGAGGTACTTC
>19|TRBJ1-4|.|TRBV6-5|.
CASSPRGAPYRLTNEKLFF
TGTGCCAGCAGCCCGAGGGGGGCGCCTTATCGGCTAACTAATGAAAAACTGTTTTTT
>17|TRBJ2-6|few|TRBV6-2/TRBV6-3|.
CASKSGLQYAGANVLTF
TGTGCCAGCAAGAGCGGGTTACAGTACGCTGGGGCCAACGTCCTGACTTTC
>15|TRBJ2-1|many|TRBV5-1|TRBD2
CASSLAASGYNEQFF
TGCGCCAGCAGCTTGGCGGCTAGCGGATACAATGAGCAGTTCTTC
>18|TRBJ2-2|.|TRBV21-1|.
CASSKSPDRGPNTGELFF
TGTGCCAGCAGCAAATCCCCGGACAGGGGGCCGAACACCGGGGAGCTGTTTTTT
>13|TRBJ1-1|many|TRBV2|TRBD1
CASSRDRGSEAFF
TGTGCCAGCAGCCGGGACAGGGGGTCTGAAGCTTTCTTT
>13|TRBJ2-7|few|TRBV18|.
CASSPGQDYEQYF
TGTGCCAGCTCACCAGGGCAGGACTACGAGCAGTACTTC
>11|TRBJ1-2|few|TRBV7-9|.
CASSSLVGYTF
TGTGCCAGCAGCTCCCTAGTAGGCTACACCTTC
>13|TRBJ1-4|.|TRBV7-3|TRBD1
CASSSRTGQKLFF
TGTGCCAGCAGTTCCCGGACAGGACAAAAACTGTTTTTT
>14|TRBJ1-6|.|TRBV5-8|.
CASSPRQYNSPLHF
TGTGCCAGCAGCCCGCGACAGTATAATTCACCCCTCCACTTT
>12|TRBJ2-1|many|TRBV3-1|.
CASNSKVNEQFF
TGTGCCAGCAACTCCAAAGTCAATGAGCAGTTCTTC
>13|TRBJ1-2|.|TRBV7-2|.
CASTLRLGESYTF
TGTGCCAGCACCCTCCGGCTAGGGGAGTCCTACACCTTC